This T cell receptor beta chain was retrieved from a study of T-cell reconstitution after alpha-beta-depleted transplantation in children. The library targeted TCRbeta and was prepared with unique molecular identifiers. TCRdb used MiXCR to reprocess the PCR reads, holding one entry per CDR3 protein. The table lists 250,000 to 300,000 distinct CDR3 sequences, 9.5% to 10% of them singletons. This CDR3 is built from 13 residues. Germline V gene lookup returns CDR1 DFQATT and CDR2 SNEGSKA (reference sequence). The ends were cut back, 7 bases at V and 5 bases at J, with 17 bases in the middle. This chain links TRBV20-1 with TRBJ2-5, with a weak D call TRBD1 (6 bases). This clonotype was obtained from a human donor who donated a stem cell graft to a child with SCID. Sequenced here: PBMCs from the stem cell graft donor, sampled from the stem cell graft. The CDR3: CSVPAGAEETQYF. In nucleotides, the CDR3 is TGCAGTGTTCCAGCAGGGGCGGAGGAGACCCAGTACTTC.